The 5 T cell receptor beta chains listed next were all sequenced from one sample in a study of blood T cell repertoires in COVID-19. The repertoire was sequenced with immunoSEQ multiplex PCR; TCRdb's copy has only in-frame clones and lacks some. The sample lists about 110,000 clones; 75% to 85% were seen once. The sample was peripheral blood. Receptor source: a man in his sixties or seventies with acute or convalescent COVID-19.

This clone has more than one count but fewer than ten. The chain employs TRBV5-1 and TRBJ1-1, with a tentative D call TRBD1 (6 bases). This CDR3 comprises 15 residues. Germline lookup yields CDR1 SGHRS and CDR2 YFSETQ. Trimming took 4 bases from V and 1 from J, leaving 14 bases between them. The CDR3: CASSTTGTTNTEAFF. CDR3 DNA: TGCGCCAGCAGCACCACCGGGACAACGAACACTGAAGCTTTCTTT.

The V and J genes are TRBV6-1 and TRBJ1-2; D perhaps matches TRBD1 (5 bases). CDR3 length: 15 residues. The V and J ends lost 2 bases and 4 bases respectively, with 14 bases between them. Germline V gene lookup returns CDR1 MNHNS and CDR2 SASEGT. DNA for the CDR3: TGTGCCAGCAGTGAACCCCAGGGAATTTTCTATGGCTACACCTTC. This gives the protein CASSEPQGIFYGYTF.

The J gene is TRBJ1-2, the V gene TRBV27; perhaps TRBD1 as D (5 bases). V was clipped by 7 bases and J by 7 bases, with 22 bases between them. Germline CDR1 is MNHEY and CDR2 is SMNVEV (reference sequence). There are 15 residues in the CDR3. The CDR3 sequence is CASKGLGHSFGGYTF. CDR3 in DNA: TGTGCCAGCAAGGGACTCGGACACAGCTTTGGTGGCTACACCTTC.

The rearrangement joins TRBV7-8 to TRBJ1-5; no reliable D call. Germline V CDR1 and CDR2: SGHVS, FQNEAQ. Trimming removed 5 bases from V and 5 bases from J, with 16 bases in between. This CDR3 region has 15 residues. DNA of the CDR3: TGTGCCAGCAGCCGAGGTGGACTCGGAGATCAGCCCCAGCATTTT. This translates into CASSRGGLGDQPQHF.

The chain is built from TRBV18 and TRBJ2-1; the match to TRBD2 covers 11 bases. This CDR3 is built from 16 residues. V lost 3 bases to trimming and J lost 6 bases; unmatched junction nucleotides: 7. From germline, CDR1 is KGHSH and CDR2 LQKENI. CDR3: CASSPVAGGLGNEQFF. Here the CDR3 DNA reads TGTGCCAGCTCACCCGTAGCGGGAGGGCTGGGCAATGAGCAGTTCTTC.